The T cell receptor (beta chain) described here comes from a study of blood T cell repertoires in COVID-19. Study-wide background: From T cells, B-cell-depleted T cells, or PBMCs came the material, which was cDNA or gDNA.

Germline V CDR1 and CDR2: SGHRS, YFSETQ. The CDR3 length is 14 residues. V lost 0 bases, J lost 3 bases, and 7 bases lay in between. Original handling: Researchers report that nucleated cell counts were estimated from reference gene primer amplification. Assay used: immunoSEQ multiplex PCR; TCRdb lists only in-frame clones, some missing. V and J calls plus clone size are reproduced from that table; the DNA served to infer D and trimming. Counted here are roughly 160,000 clones, approximately 86% occurring once; the ten biggest clones make up approximately 10%. Sequenced material: peripheral blood. This chain links TRBV5-1 with TRBJ2-1, with D possibly TRBD1 on 5 matching bases. The TCR comes from an elderly woman with active or convalescent COVID-19. The chain's CDR3 is CASSLGQIYNEQFF. CDR3 nucleotides: TGCGCCAGCAGCTTGGGACAGATCTACAATGAGCAGTTCTTC.